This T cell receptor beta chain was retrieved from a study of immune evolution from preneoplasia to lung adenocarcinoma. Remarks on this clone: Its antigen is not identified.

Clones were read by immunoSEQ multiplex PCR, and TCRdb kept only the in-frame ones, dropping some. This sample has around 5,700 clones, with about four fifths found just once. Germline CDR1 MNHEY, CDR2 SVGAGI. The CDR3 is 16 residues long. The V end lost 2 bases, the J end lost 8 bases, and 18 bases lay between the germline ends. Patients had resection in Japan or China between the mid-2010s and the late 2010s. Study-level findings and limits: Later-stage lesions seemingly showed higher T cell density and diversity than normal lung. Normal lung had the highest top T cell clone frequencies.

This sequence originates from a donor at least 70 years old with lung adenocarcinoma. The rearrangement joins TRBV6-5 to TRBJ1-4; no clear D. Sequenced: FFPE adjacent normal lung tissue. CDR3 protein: CASSYLTLEGYEKLFF. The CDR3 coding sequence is TGTGCCAGCAGTTACCTGACACTAGAGGGATACGAAAAACTGTTTTTT.